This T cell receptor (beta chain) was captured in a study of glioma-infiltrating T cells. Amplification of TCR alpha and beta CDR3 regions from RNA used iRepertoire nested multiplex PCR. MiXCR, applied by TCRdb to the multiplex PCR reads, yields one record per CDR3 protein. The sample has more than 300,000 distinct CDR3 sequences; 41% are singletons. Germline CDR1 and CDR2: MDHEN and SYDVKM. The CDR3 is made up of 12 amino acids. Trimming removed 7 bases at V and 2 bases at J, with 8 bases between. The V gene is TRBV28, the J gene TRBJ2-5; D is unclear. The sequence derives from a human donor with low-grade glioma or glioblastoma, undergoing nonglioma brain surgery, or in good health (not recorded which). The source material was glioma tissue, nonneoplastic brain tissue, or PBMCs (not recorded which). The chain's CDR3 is CASKSYQETQYF. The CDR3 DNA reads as TGTGCCAGCAAATCCTATCAAGAGACCCAGTACTTC. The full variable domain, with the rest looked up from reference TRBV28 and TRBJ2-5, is DVKVTQSSRYLVKRTGEKVFLECVQDMDHENMFWYRQDPGLGLRLIYFSYDVKMKEKGDIPEGYSVSREKKERFSLILESASTNQTSMYLCASKSYQETQYFGPGTRLLVL.